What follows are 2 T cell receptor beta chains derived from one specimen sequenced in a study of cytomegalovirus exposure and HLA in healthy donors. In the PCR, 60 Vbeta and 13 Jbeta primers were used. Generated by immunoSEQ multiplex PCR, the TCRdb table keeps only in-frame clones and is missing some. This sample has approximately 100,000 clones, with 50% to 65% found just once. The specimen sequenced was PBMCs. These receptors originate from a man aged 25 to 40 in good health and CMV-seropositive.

The CDR3 sequence is CASSLELDSSYEQYF. CDR3 DNA sequence: TGCGCCAGCAGCTTGGAGCTGGACAGCTCCTACGAGCAGTACTTC. The J gene is TRBJ2-7, the V gene TRBV5-1; D possibly corresponds to TRBD1 (6 bases). V shed 0 bases and J shed 0 bases, with 10 bases lying between them. Germline V gene data show CDR1 as SGHRS and CDR2 as YFSETQ. The CDR3 covers 15 residues.

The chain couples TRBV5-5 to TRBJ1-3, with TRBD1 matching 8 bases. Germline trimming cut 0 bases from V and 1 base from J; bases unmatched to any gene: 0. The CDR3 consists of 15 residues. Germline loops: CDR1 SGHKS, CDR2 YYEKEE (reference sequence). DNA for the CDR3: TGTGCCAGCAGCTTGGGGACAGGGTCTGGAAACACCATATATTTT. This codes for CASSLGTGSGNTIYF.